These 23 T cell receptor beta chains were sequenced from one sample in a study of blood T cell repertoires in COVID-19. Clones were sequenced by immunoSEQ multiplex PCR, and TCRdb holds only the in-frame ones, with some missing. In the table there are roughly 93,000 clones, about 85% of which are singletons. Sample: peripheral blood. These receptors were collected from an elderly woman with acute or convalescent COVID-19.

This sequence joins TRBV27 and TRBJ1-2, with 12 bases aligning to TRBD1. The V gene end was trimmed by 3 bases and the J gene end by 7 bases; junction bases not matched to a gene: 6. CDR1 is MNHEY, CDR2 SMNVEV, per germline (reference sequence). The CDR3 extends over 15 amino acids. The CDR3 reads CASSFRDRGRSGYTF. CDR3 DNA sequence: TGTGCCAGCAGTTTCCGGGACAGGGGGCGTAGTGGCTACACCTTC.

Only a few counts were recorded for this clone. CDR3 sequence (DNA): TGTGCCAGTAGTCAAAGCAGGGGGCTCTCTGGGGCCAACGTCCTGACTTTC. It codes for CASSQSRGLSGANVLTF. This chain connects TRBV19 to TRBJ2-6; 8 nucleotides align to TRBD1. CDR1 is LNHDA, CDR2 SQIVND, per germline (reference sequence). The V gene end was trimmed by 5 bases and the J gene end by 0 bases; junction bases not matched to a gene: 6. The length of the CDR3 is 17 residues. The full variable domain, rest sourced from reference TRBV19 and TRBJ2-6, is DGGITQSPKYLFRKEGQNVTLSCEQNLNHDAMYWYRQDPGQGLRLIYYSQIVNDFQKGDIAEGYSVSREKKESFPLTVTSAQKNPTAFYLCASSQSRGLSGANVLTFGAGSRLTVL.

The rearrangement uses TRBV9 and TRBJ1-2, with unresolved D. Deletions cut 2 bases from V and 0 bases from J, with 5 bases between. CDR1 and CDR2 from the germline V gene are SGDLS and YYNGEE. The CDR3 loop spans 13 amino acids. The CDR3 DNA is TGTGCCAGCAGCGTCCAGTCTAACTATGGCTACACCTTC. Translating it yields CASSVQSNYGYTF.

CDR3 loop: CASSQTTSGGAYNEQFF. CDR3 DNA sequence: TGCGCCAGCAGCCAGACGACTAGCGGGGGGGCGTACAATGAGCAGTTCTTC. V gene TRBV4-1 combines with J gene TRBJ2-1, with 14 nucleotides matching TRBD2. Germline V CDR1 and CDR2: MGHRA, YSYEKL. The CDR3 length is 17 residues. The junction had 5 bases not matched to a gene; V was cut back by 3 bases and J by 4 bases.

The V call is TRBV19, the J call TRBJ1-3; tentative D call: TRBD1 (6 bases). Trimming removed 7 bases from V and 1 base from J, with 17 bases in between. The CDR3 spans 16 residues. CDR1 LNHDA and CDR2 SQIVND come from the germline V gene (reference sequence). The CDR3, as DNA: TGTGCCAGTAAGCGCGCAGGGGAAGGGTCTGGAAACACCATATATTTT. This sequence encodes CASKRAGEGSGNTIYF. Together with reference TRBV19 and TRBJ1-3, the CDR3 gives the full variable domain: DGGITQSPKYLFRKEGQNVTLSCEQNLNHDAMYWYRQDPGQGLRLIYYSQIVNDFQKGDIAEGYSVSREKKESFPLTVTSAQKNPTAFYLCASKRAGEGSGNTIYFGEGSWLTVV.

The chain recombines TRBV28 with TRBJ1-2; D may be TRBD1 (5 bases). The CDR3 contains 12 residues. Between the trimmed V and J ends, which lost 8 bases and 2 bases, there was a span of 9 bases. In germline, CDR1 is MDHEN, CDR2 SYDVKM. The CDR3 nucleotides read TGTGCCAGCCAGACAGCGAACTATGGCTACACCTTC. Its protein product is CASQTANYGYTF.

This clone has more than one count but fewer than ten. The chain carries TRBV28 and TRBJ2-5; D unclear. Germline lookup yields CDR1 MDHEN and CDR2 SYDVKM. The CDR3 length is 11 residues. Trimming left V 6 bases short and J 5 bases short, with 7 bases between. CDR3 nucleotide sequence: TGTGCCAGCAGCACCACTGAGACCCAGTACTTC. Its translation is CASSTTETQYF.

V and J are TRBV7-9 and TRBJ1-2; 7 nucleotides line up with TRBD1. Germline assignment: CDR1 SEHNR and CDR2 FQNEAQ (reference sequence). J was trimmed by 7 bases and V by 0 bases; bases with no gene match: 2. CDR3 length: 13 amino acids. The CDR3, as DNA: TGTGCCAGCAGCTTAGCTGGGGACAGTGGCTACACCTTC. It yields the protein CASSLAGDSGYTF.

V and J are TRBV25-1 and TRBJ1-2; 8 nucleotides align to TRBD1. This CDR3 region has 15 residues. Germline values: CDR1 MGHDK, CDR2 SYGVNS. V lost 3 bases to trimming and J lost 4 bases; unmatched junction nucleotides: 7. The DNA of the CDR3 is TGTGCCAGCAGTGATTGGCAGGGGGCTAGCTATGGCTACACCTTC. Residues: CASSDWQGASYGYTF.

The V gene is TRBV19, the J gene TRBJ2-3; D remains unclear. The CDR3 totals 13 residues. Germline-derived CDR1 and CDR2 are LNHDA and SQIVND (reference sequence). The V gene lost 5 bases and the J gene lost 0 bases, with 6 bases spanning the gap. For the CDR3, the DNA is TGTGCCAGTAGTGCGGTCAGCACAGATACGCAGTATTTT. Translated: CASSAVSTDTQYF.

The sample holds one count of this clone. V usage is TRBV15 and J usage is TRBJ1-5; no clear D. This CDR3 contains 15 residues. Germline V gene data show CDR1 as LNHNV and CDR2 as YYDKDF (reference sequence). Trimming removed 0 bases from V and 4 bases from J, with 10 bases in between. CDR3 bases: TGTGCCACCAGCAGAGATAGTAGAAATAATCAGCCCCAGCATTTT. Encoded protein: CATSRDSRNNQPQHF.

The V call is TRBV6-5, the J call TRBJ2-7; 8 nucleotides line up with TRBD1. The CDR3 consists of 14 residues. Looked up from germline, CDR1 is MNHEY and CDR2 is SVGAGI. V was pared by 6 bases and J by 5 bases, with 9 bases of the junction left unmatched. CDR3 sequence: CASSPSTGVDEQYV. The CDR3 DNA sequence: TGTGCCAGCAGCCCATCGACAGGGGTCGACGAGCAGTACGTC.

The V gene is TRBV7-9, the J gene TRBJ2-1, with TRBD2 matching over 9 bases. The CDR3 is 15 residues long. Trimming cost V 4 bases and J 9 bases; bases outside gene matches: 10. Per germline, CDR1 SEHNR and CDR2 FQNEAQ (reference sequence). The CDR3 bases are TGTGCCAGCAGCTCGAAGCGGGGGGCGAGGGGTGAGCAGTTCTTC. Translation gives CASSSKRGARGEQFF.

The genes are TRBV27 and TRBJ2-1, with a weak D call TRBD1 (6 bases). Trimming pared 7 bases from V and 9 bases from J, leaving 19 bases between. Germline CDR1 MNHEY, CDR2 SMNVEV (reference sequence). The CDR3 totals 14 residues. CDR3 sequence: CASNLHRDNSEQFF. The CDR3 nucleotides are TGTGCCAGCAACCTACACCGGGACAACAGTGAGCAGTTCTTC.

V gene TRBV5-8 combines with J gene TRBJ2-6; the D gene is possibly TRBD1 (6 bases). Germline lookup yields CDR1 SGHTS and CDR2 YDEGEE. With 0 bases removed from V and 2 bases from J, the gap between germline ends came to 6 bases. The CDR3 covers 15 residues. CDR3 sequence: CASSLDRAGANVLTF. The CDR3 DNA follows: TGTGCCAGCAGCTTGGACAGGGCTGGGGCCAACGTCCTGACTTTC. Based on the CDR3 plus reference TRBV5-8 and TRBJ2-6, the full variable domain is EAGVTQSPTHLIKTRGQQATLRCSPISGHTSVYWYQQALGLGLQFLLWYDEGEERNRGNFPPRFSGRQFPNYSSELNVNALELEDSALYLCASSLDRAGANVLTFGAGSRLTVL.

This chain connects TRBV5-1 to TRBJ2-3; D uncertain. V gave up 0 bases and J gave up 5 bases, with 22 bases separating them. The CDR3 is 18 residues long. Germline lookup yields CDR1 SGHRS and CDR2 YFSETQ. The CDR3 coding sequence is TGCGCCAGCAGCTTGGCCCCACGACTTTACGCGGTCCAAGATACGCAGTATTTT. Amino acids: CASSLAPRLYAVQDTQYF.

This clone appeared a few times. This sequence joins TRBV20-1 and TRBJ2-1; TRBD2 aligns across 7 bases. The CDR3 has 16 amino acids. After removal of 3 bases from V and 2 bases from J, the junction contained 10 bases not matched to a gene. CDR1 is DFQATT, CDR2 SNEGSKA, per germline (reference sequence). CDR3 sequence: CSASEEGRGAYNEQFF. Here the CDR3 DNA reads TGCAGTGCTAGTGAGGAAGGTCGGGGGGCCTACAATGAGCAGTTCTTC.

This rearrangement joins TRBV11-2 to TRBJ1-1; 7 bases line up with TRBD1. Germline values: CDR1 SGHAT, CDR2 FQNNGV. J lost 7 bases, V lost 5 bases, and 10 bases had no gene match. This CDR3 contains 14 residues. Here the CDR3 reads CASSRTGQRGEAFF. CDR3 sequence (DNA): TGTGCCAGCAGCCGGACGGGACAGAGGGGTGAAGCTTTCTTT.

The gene calls are TRBV30 and TRBJ1-2; 8 nucleotides line up with TRBD1. CDR3 length: 16 residues. V trimming: 3 bases; J trimming: 3 bases; junction bases outside the gene matches: 12. The germline CDR1 and CDR2 sequences are GTSNPN and SVGIG (reference sequence). The CDR3 bases are TGTGCCTGGAGGGGTGACAGGGGAAAGTCGTACTATGGCTACACCTTC. Translated, it gives CAWRGDRGKSYYGYTF.

The chain joins TRBV28 to TRBJ1-5; D ambiguous. This CDR3 has 14 amino acids. CDR1 is MDHEN and CDR2 is SYDVKM in the germline V gene. Trimming left V 3 bases short and J 1 base short, with 7 bases between. The CDR3 reads CASSFGGSNQPQHF. The CDR3 DNA reads as TGTGCCAGCAGTTTCGGAGGGAGCAATCAGCCCCAGCATTTT.

This clone has more than one count but fewer than ten. The chain combines TRBV5-1 with TRBJ1-3; a weak D match, TRBD1 (5 bases). This CDR3 region has 16 residues. The V end was cut by 0 bases, the J end by 0 bases, with 10 bases between. In germline, CDR1 is SGHRS, CDR2 YFSETQ. Written as DNA, the CDR3 is TGCGCCAGCAGCTTGGGGGAGGGACCCTCTGGAAACACCATATATTTT. It translates to CASSLGEGPSGNTIYF. The whole variable domain, filled in from reference TRBV5-1 and TRBJ1-3, reads KAGVTQTPRYLIKTRGQQVTLSCSPISGHRSVSWYQQTPGQGLQFLFEYFSETQRNKGNFPGRFSGRQFSNSRSEMNVSTLELGDSALYLCASSLGEGPSGNTIYFGEGSWLTVV.

The chain links TRBV5-1 to TRBJ2-3; D gene ambiguous. Trimming took 4 bases from V and 1 from J, leaving 16 bases between them. This CDR3 region has 16 residues. From germline, CDR1 is SGHRS and CDR2 YFSETQ. The CDR3 DNA reads as TGCGCCAGCAGCCCTTTGACATTATCGGGCACAGATACGCAGTATTTT. It translates to CASSPLTLSGTDTQYF.

The chain joins TRBV4-1 to TRBJ2-5; the D gene is possibly TRBD1 (5 bases). V was clipped by 1 base and J by 2 bases, with 11 bases between them. The CDR3 extends over 15 amino acids. Germline V gene data show CDR1 as MGHRA and CDR2 as YSYEKL. For the CDR3, the DNA is TGCGCCAGCAGCCAAGTCCCAGGGCCTCAAGAGACCCAGTACTTC. Translation: CASSQVPGPQETQYF.